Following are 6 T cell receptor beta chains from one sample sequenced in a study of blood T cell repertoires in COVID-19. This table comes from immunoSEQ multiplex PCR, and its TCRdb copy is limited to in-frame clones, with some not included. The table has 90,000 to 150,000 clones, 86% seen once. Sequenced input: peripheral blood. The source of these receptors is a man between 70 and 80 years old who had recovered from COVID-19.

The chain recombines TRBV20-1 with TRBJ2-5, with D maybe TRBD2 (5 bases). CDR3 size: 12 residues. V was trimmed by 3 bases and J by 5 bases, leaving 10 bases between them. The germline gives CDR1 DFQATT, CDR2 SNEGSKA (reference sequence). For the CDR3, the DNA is TGCAGTGCTAGTCCCGGGATGGAGACCCAGTACTTC. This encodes CSASPGMETQYF.

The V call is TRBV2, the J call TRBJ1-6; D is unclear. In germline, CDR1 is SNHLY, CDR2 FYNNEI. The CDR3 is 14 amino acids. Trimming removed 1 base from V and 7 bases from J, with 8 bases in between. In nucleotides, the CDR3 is TGTGCCAGCAGTGAAGGGAGGGTAAATTCACCCCTCCACTTT. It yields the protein CASSEGRVNSPLHF.

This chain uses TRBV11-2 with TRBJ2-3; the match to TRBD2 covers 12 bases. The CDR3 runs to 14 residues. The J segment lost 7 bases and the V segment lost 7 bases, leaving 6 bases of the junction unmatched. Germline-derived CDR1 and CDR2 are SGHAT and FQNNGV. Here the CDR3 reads CASKTSGSVYTQYF. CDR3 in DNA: TGTGCCAGCAAGACTAGCGGGAGTGTATATACGCAGTATTTT.

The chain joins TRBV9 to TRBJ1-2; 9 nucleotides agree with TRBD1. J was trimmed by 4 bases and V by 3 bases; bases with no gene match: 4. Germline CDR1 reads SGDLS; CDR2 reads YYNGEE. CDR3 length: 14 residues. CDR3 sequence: CASSAGDRAYGYTF. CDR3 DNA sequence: TGTGCCAGCAGCGCCGGGGACAGGGCCTATGGCTACACCTTC.

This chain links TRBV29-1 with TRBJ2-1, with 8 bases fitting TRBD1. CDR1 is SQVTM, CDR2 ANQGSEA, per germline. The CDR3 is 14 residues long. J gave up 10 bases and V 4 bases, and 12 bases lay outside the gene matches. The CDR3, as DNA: TGCAGCGTTGTCGGTGGGCAGGGGGCTGACGAGCAGTTCTTC. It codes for CSVVGGQGADEQFF.

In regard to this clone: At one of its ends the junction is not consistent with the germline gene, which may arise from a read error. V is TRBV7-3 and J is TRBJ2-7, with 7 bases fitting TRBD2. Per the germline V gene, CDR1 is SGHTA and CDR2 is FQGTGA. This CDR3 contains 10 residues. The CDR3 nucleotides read TGTGCCAGCAGCTTCCTGGGAGGGCTCTTC. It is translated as CASSFLGGLF.